This T cell receptor beta chain was recorded in a study of T cells in Graves' hyperthyroidism and ophthalmopathy. The investigators amplified TCR beta CDR3 regions from RNA transcripts. Initially, a first-round RT-PCR of the TCR CDR3 employed the HTBI primer set. TCRdb re-called the multiplex PCR reads with MiXCR, one entry per CDR3 protein. The sample has around 580,000 distinct CDR3 sequences, around 15% seen once; the top ten hold approximately 18%. This CDR3 comprises 17 residues. Germline lookup yields CDR1 DFQATT and CDR2 SNEGSKA (reference sequence). V shed 3 bases and J shed 2 bases, with 20 bases lying between them. Each diagnosis drew on symptoms, thyroxine, TRAb, thyroid ultrasound and orbital computed tomography findings.

The sequenced material came from blood. The sequence came from a woman younger than 30 with Graves' hyperthyroidism. J is TRBJ1-3 and V is TRBV20-1, with D possibly being TRBD1 (5 bases). CDR3 loop: CSARRPLIQGTGNTIYF. The CDR3 region has the DNA TGCAGTGCTAGGCGCCCTCTTATCCAGGGTACTGGAAACACCATATATTTT.